This T cell receptor beta chain was documented in a study of early T cells in non-severe SARS-CoV-2 infection (dated by TCRdb to the early 2020s). Regarding the study in general: TCR sequencing used bulk RNA from unsorted whole blood, so alpha and beta chains could not be paired.

In this sample, this clonotype turned up a few times. It lacks a known antigen. No per-base quality is available; no much larger clone lies one base away. The trim is 1 base for V and 4 bases for J, with a gap of 9 bases between the germline ends. There are 14 amino acids in the CDR3, from cysteine to phenylalanine inclusive. Only the CDR3 portion is preserved as DNA: 42 bases, with reading frame beginning at the first base. The CDR1 and CDR2 encoded by the germline V gene are SGHAT and FQNNGV. This was a case-control study nested in a cohort of healthcare workers in London, UK, who had nasopharyngeal swab PCR tests and blood samples taken every week. Between 23 and 31 March 2020, the week of the UK lockdown, healthcare workers were enrolled and then followed up weekly for as long as 16 weeks. What the work shows at the level of the full study, not this receptor alone: VDJdb matching was skewed toward anti-spike CD8 responses and likely underestimated virus-specific expansions by missing private and CD4 specificities.

The library was obtained by 5' RACE. This sample was sequenced with a NextSeq 500. Unique molecular identifiers were attached to individual cDNA molecules in the TCR library protocol so that sequencing error and PCR bias could be corrected. TCR alpha and beta chains were both sequenced, and the abundances of alpha and beta sequences in each sample were closely correlated with each other. On the authors' methods: Decombinator V4 was used to perform V gene, J gene and CDR3 annotation of TCR sequences. TCRs were defined as expanded if a significant change between any two time points was detected under a Poisson model with p below 0.0001. Abundances of TCRs were expressed as counts per million after normalisation to the total number of TCRs sequenced in each sample. MAIT TCRs were defined by TRAV1-2 paired with TRAJ12, TRAJ20 or TRAJ33, and iNKT TCRs by TRAV10 paired with TRAJ18. VDJdb, accessed on 1 November 2021, was searched for TCRs annotated for CMV, EBV and SARS-CoV-2, and TCRs annotated for more than one antigen were excluded. The public reads were run again by TCRdb, first through fastp at Q25 and then through MiXCR, and only productive beta chains were kept. Records with the same CDR3 protein are collapsed into one entry carrying the most frequent genes and DNA. These V and J calls derive from TCRdb rather than the authors' analysis. Here the sample has under 70,000 distinct CDR3 sequences; about 12% occur a single time. The ten largest clones represent roughly 9.3% of the sample.

Rearrangement joined TRBV11-2 to TRBJ2-3; no confident D gene assignment can be made. This TCR derives from an adult who was a healthcare worker with PCR-confirmed SARS-CoV-2 infection or an uninfected control (not recorded which). The sequences come from whole blood, collected at baseline. The nucleotides read TGTGCCAGCAGCTTAGTTGCGTTGGCAGATACGCAGTATTTT. It is translated as CASSLVALADTQYF.